This TCR beta chain was retrieved from a study of cytotoxic CD8 clonotypes in ibrutinib-treated CLL. Study-level information: Across samples, productive templates numbered 250,000 to 300,000 and productive rearrangements reached roughly 98,000 on average.

Trimming at V came to 1 base and at J to 4 bases, leaving 5 bases not matched to a gene. CDR1 SGHRS and CDR2 YFSETQ come from the germline V gene. The CDR3 has 15 residues. Study-wide findings and caveats: Clonality increased at ibrutinib response and stayed stable in sustained remission. At progression, however, it fell back toward baseline.

Using immunoSEQ multiplex PCR, the repertoire was profiled, and TCRdb retains in-frame clones only, with some absent. Among roughly 2,700 clones, approximately 85% were seen once, and the ten largest hold 25%. A word on this clone: Its specificity is not known.

The genes are TRBV5-1 and TRBJ2-1; 7 nucleotides match TRBD1. This clonotype was obtained from a human donor with chronic lymphocytic leukemia. The sample here was PBMCs, taken before ibrutinib treatment. CDR3: CASSLSSGGYNEQFF. CDR3 in DNA: TGCGCCAGCAGCTTGTCGTCAGGGGGATACAATGAGCAGTTCTTC.